This T cell receptor beta chain originates from a study of CD8 T cells in Susac syndrome. Findings and caveats of the study: The study conceded that its TCR sequencing and HLA analysis involved relatively few individuals.

The CDR3 has 14 amino acids. Trimming removed 4 bases from V and 2 bases from J; junction bases left unmatched: 3. Germline V gene sequence: CDR1 LNHDA, CDR2 SQIVND (reference sequence). The sequenced target, TCR beta, came from blood CD8+ and CD4+ T cells. Negative isolation was used for CD8+ and CD4+ T cells, and FACS enrichment was applied to TEMRA cells. Notes on this clonotype: What it binds is unknown.

After extraction with the RNeasy kit, roughly 0.45 to 1 ug of the RNA was reverse transcribed using random hexamers. Across 54 Vbeta and 13 Jbeta, TCR beta CDR3 was amplified with immunoSEQ multiplex PCR. TCRdb redid the calling of the immunoSEQ multiplex PCR reads with MiXCR, one entry per CDR3 protein. The table records roughly 70,000 distinct CDR3 sequences, nearly 96% of them present only once. The chain links TRBV19 to TRBJ2-3; 7 bases are a match to TRBD2. The sample was CD4+ T cells from PBMCs. The receptor was derived from a human donor with multiple sclerosis. CDR3 residues: CASSTGLVTDTQYF. CDR3 in DNA: TGTGCCAGTAGTACCGGACTAGTCACAGATACGCAGTATTTT.